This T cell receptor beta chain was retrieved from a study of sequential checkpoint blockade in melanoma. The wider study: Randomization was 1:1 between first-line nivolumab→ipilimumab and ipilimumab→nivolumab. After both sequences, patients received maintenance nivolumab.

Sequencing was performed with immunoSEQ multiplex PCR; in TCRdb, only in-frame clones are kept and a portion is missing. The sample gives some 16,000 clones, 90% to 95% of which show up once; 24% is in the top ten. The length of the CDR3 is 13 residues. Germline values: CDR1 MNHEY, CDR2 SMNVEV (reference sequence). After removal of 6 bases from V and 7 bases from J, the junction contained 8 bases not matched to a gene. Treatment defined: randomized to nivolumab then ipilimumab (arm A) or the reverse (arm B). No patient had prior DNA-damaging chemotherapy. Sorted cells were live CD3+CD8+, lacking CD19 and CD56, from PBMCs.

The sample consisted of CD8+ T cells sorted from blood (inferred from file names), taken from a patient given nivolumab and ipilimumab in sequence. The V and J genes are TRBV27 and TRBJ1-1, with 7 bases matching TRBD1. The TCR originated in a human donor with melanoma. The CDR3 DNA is TGTGCCAGCAGCCGCTACAGGGGTTTTGAAGCTTTCTTT. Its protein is CASSRYRGFEAFF.